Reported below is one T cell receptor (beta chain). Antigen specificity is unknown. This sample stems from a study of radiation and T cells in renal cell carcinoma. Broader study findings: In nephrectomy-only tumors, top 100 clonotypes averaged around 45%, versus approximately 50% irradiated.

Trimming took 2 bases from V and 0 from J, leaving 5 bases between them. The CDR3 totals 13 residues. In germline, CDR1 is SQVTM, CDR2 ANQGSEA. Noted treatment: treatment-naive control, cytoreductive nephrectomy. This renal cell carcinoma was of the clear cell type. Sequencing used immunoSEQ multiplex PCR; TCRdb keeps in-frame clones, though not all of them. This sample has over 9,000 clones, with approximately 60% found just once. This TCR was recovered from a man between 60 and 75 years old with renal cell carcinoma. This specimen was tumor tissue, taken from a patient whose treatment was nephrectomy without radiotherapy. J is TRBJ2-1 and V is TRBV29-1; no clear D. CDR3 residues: CSVEKGSYNEQFF. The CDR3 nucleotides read TGCAGCGTTGAAAAGGGCTCCTACAATGAGCAGTTCTTC.